The T cell receptor beta chain described here comes from a study of T cells in Graves' hyperthyroidism and ophthalmopathy. Findings and limits, study-wide: Ophthalmopathy and stable hyperthyroidism were separated by a 13 V-J model.

Of note for this clonotype: What it binds is unknown.

The TCR beta CDR3 regions underwent amplification using RNA transcripts as the source. TCR CDR3 underwent first-round RT-PCR with the HTBI primer set. TCRdb passed the multiplex PCR reads through MiXCR, listing each CDR3 protein once. Of more than 350,000 distinct CDR3 sequences detected, approximately 15% appear once; the ten largest clones hold 15% to 20%. V shed 4 bases and J 7 bases; nucleotides not matched to a gene: 6. This CDR3 is built from 15 residues. Germline V gene data show CDR1 as WSHSY and CDR2 as SAAADI. It was approximately 9.4 ml of fresh peripheral blood that supplied the PBMCs. Sequences were obtained from blood. This clonotype originated in a woman aged 25 to 45 with Graves' ophthalmopathy. The chain employs TRBV10-2 and TRBJ2-1, with 11 nucleotides matching TRBD2. As DNA, the CDR3 is TGCGCCAGCAGTGTAGCGGGGGGGGCCGGGAATGAGCAGTTCTTC. It yields the protein CASSVAGGAGNEQFF.